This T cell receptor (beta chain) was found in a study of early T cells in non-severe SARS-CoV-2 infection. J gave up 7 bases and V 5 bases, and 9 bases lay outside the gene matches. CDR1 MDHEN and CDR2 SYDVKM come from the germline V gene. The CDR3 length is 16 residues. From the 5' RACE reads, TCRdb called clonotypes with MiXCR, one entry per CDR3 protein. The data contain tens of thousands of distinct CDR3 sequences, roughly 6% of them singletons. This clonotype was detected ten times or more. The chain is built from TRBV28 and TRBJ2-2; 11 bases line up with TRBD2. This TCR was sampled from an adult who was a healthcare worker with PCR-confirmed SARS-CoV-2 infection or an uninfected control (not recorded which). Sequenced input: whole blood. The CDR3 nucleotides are TGTGCCAGCAGTGTGGGGCTAGCGGGAGGTTTCGGGGAGCTGTTTTTT. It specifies CASSVGLAGGFGELFF.